This T cell receptor (beta chain) was sequenced for a study of T cells after yellow fever vaccination. This clonotype was counted a few times. TCRdb reprocessed the 5' RACE reads via MiXCR and lists one record per CDR3 protein. Of about 510,000 distinct CDR3 sequences listed, about a fifth are singletons. The trim removed 6 bases at V and 4 bases at J, leaving 6 bases unmatched. Germline V gene sequence: CDR1 MDHEN, CDR2 SYDVKM. The CDR3 contains 15 residues. Sequenced material: PBMCs, taken less than 25 days after the first yellow fever vaccination. V and J are TRBV28 and TRBJ2-3, with 11 bases that match TRBD1. This sequence was found in a man aged 18 to 30 who received the YFV17D yellow fever vaccine. The CDR3 here is CASSGDRGSADTQYF. CDR3 in DNA: TGTGCCAGCAGCGGGGACAGGGGGTCAGCAGATACGCAGTATTTT.